This T cell receptor beta chain was profiled in a study of blood T cells in healthy people across ages. Study findings and constraints: PBMCs were not sorted, which prevented a conclusive comparison of naive versus antigen-experienced cells. When set beside aged donors, long-lived donors presented more naive CD4+ cells and higher diversity.

As for this clonotype: Its matching antigen is unknown.

Next came a second PCR, run for about 7 to 12 cycles, which used a sample-barcoded 5' primer along with a J-beta primer mix. TCRdb reprocessed the 5' RACE reads with MiXCR, giving one entry per CDR3 protein. The sample carries around 1,000,000 distinct CDR3 sequences, about 23% recorded once. These data are also associated with another study on T cells of mothers and their children. As that study records: Sequencing returned over 8 million TCR beta CDR3 reads per mother and around 3 million per child. Biologically related mothers and children overlapped slightly more than unrelated pairs, a non-significant difference.

The TCR originated in a girl aged 2 to 10 in good health. Sequenced sample: blood.

The CDR3 loop is CASSSGQGMQGTEAFF. The CDR3 DNA is TGTGCCAGCAGCTCCGGACAGGGTATGCAGGGCACTGAAGCTTTCTTT. The chain employs TRBV7-8 and TRBJ1-1; 8 bases match TRBD1. The trim removed 4 bases at V and 4 bases at J, leaving 11 bases unmatched. The CDR3 runs to 16 residues. In germline, CDR1 is SGHVS, CDR2 FQNEAQ.